The entry below describes one T cell receptor (beta chain). Its antigen is unknown. The V end was cut by 2 bases, the J end by 1 base, with 3 bases between. The germline gives CDR1 MNHNY, CDR2 SVGAGI (reference sequence). This CDR3 comprises 13 residues. The data were taken from a study of cytomegalovirus exposure and HLA in healthy donors. The study's findings and limits: Accounts indicate the classifier identified cytomegalovirus status with strong specificity and sensitivity. That first-cohort TCR clusters tended to co-occur in the roughly 130 validation repertoires was found in a later analysis.

Sequenced by immunoSEQ multiplex PCR; TCRdb stores in-frame clones only, minus some. The profile covers 50,000 to 70,000 clones, with roughly 94% appearing a single time and approximately 6% taken by the ten largest. This receptor was taken from a woman aged 18-30 years in good health and CMV-seropositive. What was sequenced was PBMCs. This sequence joins TRBV6-6 and TRBJ1-5; no firm D call. CDR3 loop: CASSYSSNQPQHF. CDR3 coding DNA: TGTGCCAGCAGTTACAGCAGCAATCAGCCCCAGCATTTT.